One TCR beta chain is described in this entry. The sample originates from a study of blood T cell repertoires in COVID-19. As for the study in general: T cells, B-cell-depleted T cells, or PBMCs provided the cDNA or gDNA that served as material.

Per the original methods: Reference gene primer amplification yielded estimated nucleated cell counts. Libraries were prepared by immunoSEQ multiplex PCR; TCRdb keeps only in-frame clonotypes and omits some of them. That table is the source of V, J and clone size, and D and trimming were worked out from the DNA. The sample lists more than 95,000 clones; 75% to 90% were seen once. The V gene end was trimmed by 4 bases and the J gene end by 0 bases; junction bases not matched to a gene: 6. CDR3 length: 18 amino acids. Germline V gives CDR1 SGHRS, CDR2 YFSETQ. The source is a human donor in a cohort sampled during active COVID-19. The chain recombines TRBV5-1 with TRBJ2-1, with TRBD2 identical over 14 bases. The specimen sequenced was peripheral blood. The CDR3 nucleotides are TGCGCCAGCAGCACCGGACTAGCGGGGGGAGCCTCCTACAATGAGCAGTTCTTC. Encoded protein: CASSTGLAGGASYNEQFF.